The text below deals with one T cell receptor beta chain. The antigen is undetermined. The data are from a study of T cells in narcolepsy. Study-level information: Enrolled donors included narcolepsy type 1 or type 2 patients and healthy controls.

The CDR3 sequence is 13 residues long. CDR1 SGHNT and CDR2 YENEEA come from the germline V gene. V lost 5 bases, J lost 9 bases, and 5 bases stayed unmatched. Produced via immunoSEQ multiplex PCR; TCRdb's table is partial and in-frame only. The sample shows around 32,000 clones, 75% to 90% of them seen only once. Study-level points and caveats: HCRT-specific and TRIB2-specific autoreactive clonotypes appeared among same-patient CSF and blood CD4+ clonotypes. Healthy controls reportedly lacked the autoreactive clonotypes serially found in patients' blood.

This clonotype originated in a human donor with narcolepsy. The specimen was CD45RA- memory CD4+ T cells from PBMCs. V gene TRBV11-3 combines with J gene TRBJ2-1, with TRBD2 identical over 9 bases. The CDR3 DNA is TGTGCCAGCAGCCTCATAGCGGGGGTTGAGCAGTTCTTC. It is translated as CASSLIAGVEQFF.